One sample yielded the 22 T cell receptor beta chains listed below, sequenced in a study of cytomegalovirus exposure and HLA in healthy donors. Vbeta (60) and Jbeta (13) primers were used in the PCR. The repertoire was sequenced with immunoSEQ multiplex PCR; TCRdb's copy has only in-frame clones and lacks some. Seen here are 150,000 to 200,000 clones, 75% to 85% observed once, and the top ten hold about 0.84%. Sample: PBMCs. The receptors stem from a woman in her late teens or twenties in good health and CMV-seronegative.

The rearrangement joins TRBV18 to TRBJ2-5; D is perhaps TRBD2 (5 bases). Trimming shortened V by 3 bases and J by 3 bases, and 8 bases separated the two germline ends. This CDR3 has 13 residues. Germline loops: CDR1 KGHSH, CDR2 LQKENI. The CDR3 sequence: CASSPPGKETQYF. The CDR3 DNA reads TGTGCCAGCTCACCGCCGGGAAAAGAGACCCAGTACTTC. The variable domain in full, with the rest retrieved from reference TRBV18 and TRBJ2-5, is NAGVMQNPRHLVRRRGQEARLRCSPMKGHSHVYWYRQLPEEGLKFMVYLQKENIIDESGMPKERFSAEFPKEGPSILRIQQVVRGDSAAYFCASSPPGKETQYFGPGTRLLVL.

This clone came up a few times. The DNA for the CDR3 is TGTGCCAGCAGCGGGAGTGGTATCGCCACAGATACGCAGTATTTT. Translating gives CASSGSGIATDTQYF. This chain connects TRBV5-6 to TRBJ2-3; possible D gene TRBD2, 5 bases. The CDR3 is 15 residues long. Germline CDR1 and CDR2: SGHDT and YYEEEE. Trimming cost V 4 bases and J 2 bases, with 14 bases left between them.

The chain links TRBV5-5 to TRBJ1-6; TRBD1 might be the D (6 bases). Trimming pared 1 base from V and 0 bases from J, leaving 8 bases between. The germline V gene has CDR1 SGHKS and CDR2 YYEKEE (reference sequence). This CDR3 contains 16 residues. The CDR3 bases are TGTGCCAGCAGCTTGACAGGGAGCTCCTATAATTCACCCCTCCACTTT. Protein: CASSLTGSSYNSPLHF.

This chain joins TRBV19 and TRBJ2-7, with a possible D match to TRBD1 (5 bases). The V and J ends lost 2 bases and 2 bases respectively, with 7 bases between them. Looked up from germline, CDR1 is LNHDA and CDR2 is SQIVND (reference sequence). This CDR3 region has 13 residues. The CDR3 DNA follows: TGTGCCAGTAGTATACAGGGCCCCTACGAGCAGTACTTC. It specifies CASSIQGPYEQYF.

This clone was counted a single time. The chain combines TRBV6-5 with TRBJ1-6, with D perhaps matching TRBD1 (5 bases). The CDR3 is 15 amino acids. The V gene lost 0 bases and the J gene lost 7 bases, with 10 bases spanning the gap. Per the germline V gene, CDR1 is MNHEY and CDR2 is SVGAGI. CDR3 amino acids: CASSYSGVVNSPLHF. The CDR3 DNA reads as TGTGCCAGCAGTTACTCAGGGGTGGTGAATTCACCCCTCCACTTT.

The chain combines TRBV15 with TRBJ2-6, with TRBD1 matching over 9 bases. CDR1 and CDR2 from the germline V gene are LNHNV and YYDKDF (reference sequence). The CDR3 is made up of 17 amino acids. V was pared by 3 bases and J by 0 bases, with 3 bases of the junction left unmatched. CDR3 sequence: CATSRGTGHSGANVLTF. CDR3 in DNA: TGTGCCACCAGCAGGGGGACAGGGCACTCTGGGGCCAACGTCCTGACTTTC.

This rearrangement joins TRBV7-3 to TRBJ2-1, with TRBD2 matching 10 bases. CDR3 length: 15 residues. The V segment lost 5 bases and the J segment 4 bases; nucleotides outside the gene matches: 5. Per germline, CDR1 SGHTA and CDR2 FQGTGA. CDR3: CASSRTSGEYNEQFF. Here the CDR3 DNA reads TGTGCCAGCAGCCGGACTAGCGGAGAGTACAATGAGCAGTTCTTC.

In its sample, this clone was seen a few times. V gene TRBV12-1 combines with J gene TRBJ2-2; the DNA was not used to check the table's D call, TRBD2. TRBV12-1 is classified as a pseudogene. CDR3 length equals 13 residues. The CDR3 nucleotides are TGTGCCAGCGAGGTCAGTAGTACCGGGGAGCTGTTTTTT. The encoded protein is CASEVSSTGELFF.

The chain has TRBV27 and TRBJ2-3, with 11 nucleotides matching TRBD2. In germline, CDR1 is MNHEY, CDR2 SMNVEV (reference sequence). V lost 6 bases to trimming and J lost 5 bases; unmatched junction nucleotides: 13. CDR3 length equals 17 residues. CDR3 protein: CASSQNRVLAGGDTQYF. The CDR3 DNA reads TGTGCCAGCAGCCAAAACCGCGTCCTAGCGGGAGGAGATACGCAGTATTTT.

The chain employs TRBV2 and TRBJ1-1; the D is unclear. Germline V gene lookup returns CDR1 SNHLY and CDR2 FYNNEI. CDR3 length: 12 residues. The V and J ends lost 5 bases and 7 bases respectively, with 11 bases between them. The CDR3 nucleotides read TGTGCCAGCAGTAAGACAAGGCGTGAAGCTTTCTTT. This codes for CASSKTRREAFF.

The CDR3 loop reads CASSNIKGQGIADNEQFF. In nucleotides, the CDR3 is TGTGCCAGTAGTAATATTAAGGGACAGGGAATAGCAGACAATGAGCAGTTCTTC. The V and J genes are TRBV19 and TRBJ2-1; 9 positions agree with TRBD1. CDR3 length: 18 amino acids. The germline CDR1 and CDR2 sequences are LNHDA and SQIVND (reference sequence). Germline trimming cut 4 bases from V and 5 bases from J; bases unmatched to any gene: 15.

This chain connects TRBV7-9 to TRBJ2-4; D possibly corresponds to TRBD2 (6 bases). Germline assignment: CDR1 SEHNR and CDR2 FQNEAQ (reference sequence). Between the trimmed V and J ends, which lost 5 bases and 9 bases, there was a span of 8 bases. The CDR3 contains 11 residues. This chain's CDR3 is CASSGGSIQYF. The CDR3 coding sequence is TGTGCCAGCAGCGGGGGGAGCATTCAGTACTTC.

This chain connects TRBV15 to TRBJ2-2, with D hard to call. The CDR3 loop spans 16 amino acids. CDR1 and CDR2 (germline): LNHNV, YYDKDF (reference sequence). Trimming stripped 0 bases from V and 4 bases from J, with 12 bases between. DNA of the CDR3: TGTGCCACCAGCAGAGATTTCGATCGAGTCACCGGGGAGCTGTTTTTT. Translating gives CATSRDFDRVTGELFF.

The chain recombines TRBV27 with TRBJ2-2; D call uncertain. CDR1 and CDR2 from the germline V gene are MNHEY and SMNVEV (reference sequence). Trimming took off 6 bases at V and 4 bases at J, with 9 bases between the two ends. The CDR3 extends over 13 amino acids. The CDR3 DNA follows: TGTGCCAGCAGCTCACGAGGCACCGGGGAGCTGTTTTTT. This encodes CASSSRGTGELFF.

The CDR3 here is CASRWGLARERDEQYF. The CDR3 region has the DNA TGCGCCAGCAGATGGGGACTAGCTAGGGAGAGGGACGAGCAGTACTTC. The chain is built from TRBV5-1 and TRBJ2-7; TRBD2 agrees at 9 bases. Germline-derived CDR1 and CDR2 are SGHRS and YFSETQ. The CDR3 has 16 residues. With 5 bases clipped from V and 5 bases from J, the junction kept 14 bases outside the gene matches.

V is TRBV5-6 and J is TRBJ2-5; 11 nucleotides line up with TRBD2. CDR3 length: 18 amino acids. Germline V lookup: CDR1 SGHDT, CDR2 YYEEEE. With 4 bases clipped from V and 5 bases from J, the junction kept 16 bases outside the gene matches. CDR3 nucleotides: TGTGCCAGCAGCATAAAATTGACTAGCGGGATTCGTGTGGAGACCCAGTACTTC. This codes for CASSIKLTSGIRVETQYF.

The rearrangement links TRBV4-1 to TRBJ2-5, with 14 bases matching TRBD2. The last part of the DNA fits TRBJ2-7 better; the J call may be wrong. Per the germline V gene, CDR1 is MGHRA and CDR2 is YSYEKL. CDR3 length: 17 amino acids. The CDR3 is CASSQDGTSGSAYEQYF. CDR3 coding DNA: TGCGCCAGCAGCCAAGATGGGACTAGCGGGAGTGCGTACGAGCAGTACTTC.

V usage is TRBV7-2 and J usage is TRBJ1-5; D is perhaps TRBD1 (5 bases). Germline V gives CDR1 SGHTA, CDR2 FQGNSA. The V end lost 0 bases, the J end lost 3 bases, and 6 bases lay between the germline ends. This CDR3 contains 14 residues. CDR3 DNA: TGTGCCAGCAGCTTAGCCAGGGACAATCAGCCCCAGCATTTT. Residues: CASSLARDNQPQHF.

V is TRBV7-9 and J is TRBJ2-1, with a possible D match to TRBD2 (6 bases). Germline values: CDR1 SEHNR, CDR2 FQNEAQ (reference sequence). The CDR3 is 11 residues long. The V end was cut by 4 bases, the J end by 14 bases, with 12 bases between. The CDR3, as DNA: TGTGCCAGCAGCTCTGGACTATATGAGTTCTTC. Encoded protein: CASSSGLYEFF.

The chain recombines TRBV29-1 with TRBJ1-2; D is unresolved. V dropped 6 bases and J dropped 1 base, with 9 bases sitting between them. This CDR3 has 12 residues. Germline CDR1 is SQVTM and CDR2 is ANQGSEA. CDR3 amino acids: CSVAEGNYGYTF. Written as DNA, the CDR3 is TGCAGCGTCGCCGAGGGTAACTATGGCTACACCTTC.

DNA for the CDR3: TGTGCCAGCCTCCGGGACAGGGGAAGCACTGAAGCTTTCTTT. It encodes CASLRDRGSTEAFF. The chain joins TRBV15 to TRBJ1-1; TRBD1 aligns across 10 bases. V lost 10 bases and J lost 4; bases outside the gene matches: 9. Germline V gene data show CDR1 as LNHNV and CDR2 as YYDKDF (reference sequence). The length of the CDR3 is 14 residues.

The gene calls are TRBV28 and TRBJ1-1; D is unclear. The CDR3 consists of 20 residues. V dropped 4 bases and J dropped 3 bases, with 30 bases sitting between them. The germline V gene has CDR1 MDHEN and CDR2 SYDVKM. CDR3 sequence (DNA): TGTGCCAGCAGTTACCAGTCCCTCTACAGCCTTTGGAGGGAGGACACTGAAGCTTTCTTT. This encodes CASSYQSLYSLWREDTEAFF. The full variable domain, rest sourced from reference TRBV28 and TRBJ1-1, is DVKVTQSSRYLVKRTGEKVFLECVQDMDHENMFWYRQDPGLGLRLIYFSYDVKMKEKGDIPEGYSVSREKKERFSLILESASTNQTSMYLCASSYQSLYSLWREDTEAFFGQGTRLTVV.